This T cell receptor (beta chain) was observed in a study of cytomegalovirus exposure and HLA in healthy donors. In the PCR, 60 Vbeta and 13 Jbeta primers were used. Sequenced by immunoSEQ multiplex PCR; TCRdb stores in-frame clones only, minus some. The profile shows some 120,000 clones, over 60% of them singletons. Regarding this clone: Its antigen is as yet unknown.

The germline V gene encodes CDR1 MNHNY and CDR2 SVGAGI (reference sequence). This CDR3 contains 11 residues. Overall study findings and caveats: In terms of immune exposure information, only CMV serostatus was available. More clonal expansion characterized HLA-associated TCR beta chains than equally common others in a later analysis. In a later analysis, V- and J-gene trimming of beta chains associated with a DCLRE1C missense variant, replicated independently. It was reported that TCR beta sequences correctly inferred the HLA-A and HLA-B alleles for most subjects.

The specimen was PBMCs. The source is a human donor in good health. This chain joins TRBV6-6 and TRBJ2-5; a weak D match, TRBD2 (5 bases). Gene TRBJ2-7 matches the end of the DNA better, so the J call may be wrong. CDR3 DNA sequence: TGTGCCAGCCTCGGGGATTTCGAGCAGTACTTC. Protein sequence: CASLGDFEQYF.